This T cell receptor (beta chain) was obtained from a study of blood T cell repertoires in COVID-19 (dated by TCRdb to the early 2020s). General notes on the study: Samples from collaborators originated in the United States, Italy and Spain and spanned both the acute and convalescent phases of COVID-19. The material from the prospective study consisted of cDNA or gDNA derived from T cells, B-cell-depleted T cells, or PBMCs. Subjects who had been exposed to COVID-19, were actively infected with it, or had recovered from it provided the deeply sampled blood TCRbeta repertoires that made up the dataset. The repertoires were made available in a free public database intended to serve as a resource for research on the immune response to SARS-CoV-2. Samples came from the ongoing ImmuneRACE study (first 160 participants) plus 1,254 subjects from 6 global collaborators. The sample metadata nearly always contained a de-identified subject ID, COVID-19 status, age in years and sex. Where available, HLA class I and class II types were obtained from metadata supplied by the sample provider rather than from assay-based typing. General study outcomes and caveats: How much clinical and demographic metadata was included differed by source and by participant, and the metadata was provided uncurated.

The immunoSEQ Assay, a bias-controlled multiplex PCR, was used to amplify TCRbeta CDR3 regions from genomic DNA. In the paper's pipeline: Within the assay, amplification of reference gene primers was used to estimate how many nucleated cells each sample contained. To quantify the absolute abundance of each unique TCRbeta CDR3 rearrangement, sequence reads were collapsed and filtered. Productive Simpson clonality was computed per sample as the square root of Simpson's diversity index over productive rearrangements. What TCRdb holds here is the immuneACCESS table cut down to in-frame rearrangements. Part of the clones is not present; checked against another copy, under half of the missing clones reflect an unresolved V gene, and the others are unexplained. Clonal size and the V and J genes are those of that table, whereas D and trimming came from the DNA. In this sample the table shows about 170,000 clones, more than 65% of which occur a single time. The ten top clones hold about 16% of the sample.

This clone was picked up one time. Its target antigen remains unknown. The sample holds no much larger clone one base away, and base qualities are not on file. Enrolling through a virtual design, the prospective study's participants ranged in age from roughly 18 to 90 years and lived across 24 United States geographic areas. Cohort assignment in the prospective study relied on participant-reported clinical history from a screening survey and a study questionnaire. Recovered participants in ImmuneRACE Cohort 3 were defined as having two consecutive negative NP/OP PCR tests, clearance from a healthcare professional, or resolution of symptoms. Each participant in the prospective study had whole blood, serum and a nasopharyngeal or oropharyngeal swab collected by mobile phlebotomists. Additional blood draws and questionnaires over an approximately two-month period could optionally be provided by prospective study participants. Prospective study blood samples were shipped either frozen or at room temperature before DNA extraction.

The CDR3 sequence holds 15 residues, the cysteine and phenylalanine included. Only CDR3 DNA is held: 45 bases, read in frame from base 1. Compared with germline, V lacks 6 bases and J lacks 4 bases; bases without a gene match: 7. The CDR1 and CDR2 encoded by the germline V gene (reference sequence) are LGHDT and YNNKEL. Recombination connected TRBV3-1 (or the pseudogene TRBV3-2) to TRBJ2-5, with 11 middle bases fitting TRBD2. Sample: PBMCs or T cells enriched from blood (not recorded which). This sequence originates from a man aged 50 to 59 who had recovered from COVID-19. The encoded CDR3 is CASSASSGGRETQYF. The DNA is TGTGCCAGCAGTGCCTCTAGCGGGGGGAGAGAGACCCAGTACTTC.